The entry that follows covers one T cell receptor (beta chain) sequence. The antigen is undetermined. This sample is part of a study of cytomegalovirus exposure and HLA in healthy donors. Study-wide context: The approximately 120 validation repertoires, a later analysis reported, used the same platform as the 600 to 700 repertoires from the first cohort.

V was cut by 4 bases and J by 1 base, with 13 bases left in between. The CDR3 covers 15 residues. Germline CDR1 MGHDK, CDR2 SYGVNS. Study-wide results and limits: Published work reported that the classifier diagnosed cytomegalovirus status with high specificity and sensitivity. In the 120 validation repertoires, a later analysis found that first-cohort TCR clusters tended to co-occur.

Generated by immunoSEQ multiplex PCR, the TCRdb table keeps only in-frame clones and is missing some. Here the sample spans under 250,000 clones, about 81% being singletons. The source of this sequence is a young woman in good health and CMV-seronegative. Sequenced material: PBMCs. This chain uses TRBV25-1 with TRBJ1-1; D is uncertain. The CDR3 is CASSGRTAGNTEAFF. The CDR3 bases are TGTGCCAGCAGTGGGAGGACCGCAGGGAACACTGAAGCTTTCTTT.